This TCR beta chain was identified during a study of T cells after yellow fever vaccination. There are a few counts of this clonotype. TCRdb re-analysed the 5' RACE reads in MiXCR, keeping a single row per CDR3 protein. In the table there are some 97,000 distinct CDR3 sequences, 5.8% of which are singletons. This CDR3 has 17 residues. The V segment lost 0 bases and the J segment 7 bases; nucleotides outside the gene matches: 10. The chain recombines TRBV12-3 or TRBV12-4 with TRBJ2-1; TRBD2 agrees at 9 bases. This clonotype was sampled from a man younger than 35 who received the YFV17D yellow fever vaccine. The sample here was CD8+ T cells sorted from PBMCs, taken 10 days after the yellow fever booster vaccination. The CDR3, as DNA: TGTGCCAGCAGTTTAGCGGGGCGGCGGGGGGGCCTTAATGAGCAGTTCTTC. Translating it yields CASSLAGRRGGLNEQFF.